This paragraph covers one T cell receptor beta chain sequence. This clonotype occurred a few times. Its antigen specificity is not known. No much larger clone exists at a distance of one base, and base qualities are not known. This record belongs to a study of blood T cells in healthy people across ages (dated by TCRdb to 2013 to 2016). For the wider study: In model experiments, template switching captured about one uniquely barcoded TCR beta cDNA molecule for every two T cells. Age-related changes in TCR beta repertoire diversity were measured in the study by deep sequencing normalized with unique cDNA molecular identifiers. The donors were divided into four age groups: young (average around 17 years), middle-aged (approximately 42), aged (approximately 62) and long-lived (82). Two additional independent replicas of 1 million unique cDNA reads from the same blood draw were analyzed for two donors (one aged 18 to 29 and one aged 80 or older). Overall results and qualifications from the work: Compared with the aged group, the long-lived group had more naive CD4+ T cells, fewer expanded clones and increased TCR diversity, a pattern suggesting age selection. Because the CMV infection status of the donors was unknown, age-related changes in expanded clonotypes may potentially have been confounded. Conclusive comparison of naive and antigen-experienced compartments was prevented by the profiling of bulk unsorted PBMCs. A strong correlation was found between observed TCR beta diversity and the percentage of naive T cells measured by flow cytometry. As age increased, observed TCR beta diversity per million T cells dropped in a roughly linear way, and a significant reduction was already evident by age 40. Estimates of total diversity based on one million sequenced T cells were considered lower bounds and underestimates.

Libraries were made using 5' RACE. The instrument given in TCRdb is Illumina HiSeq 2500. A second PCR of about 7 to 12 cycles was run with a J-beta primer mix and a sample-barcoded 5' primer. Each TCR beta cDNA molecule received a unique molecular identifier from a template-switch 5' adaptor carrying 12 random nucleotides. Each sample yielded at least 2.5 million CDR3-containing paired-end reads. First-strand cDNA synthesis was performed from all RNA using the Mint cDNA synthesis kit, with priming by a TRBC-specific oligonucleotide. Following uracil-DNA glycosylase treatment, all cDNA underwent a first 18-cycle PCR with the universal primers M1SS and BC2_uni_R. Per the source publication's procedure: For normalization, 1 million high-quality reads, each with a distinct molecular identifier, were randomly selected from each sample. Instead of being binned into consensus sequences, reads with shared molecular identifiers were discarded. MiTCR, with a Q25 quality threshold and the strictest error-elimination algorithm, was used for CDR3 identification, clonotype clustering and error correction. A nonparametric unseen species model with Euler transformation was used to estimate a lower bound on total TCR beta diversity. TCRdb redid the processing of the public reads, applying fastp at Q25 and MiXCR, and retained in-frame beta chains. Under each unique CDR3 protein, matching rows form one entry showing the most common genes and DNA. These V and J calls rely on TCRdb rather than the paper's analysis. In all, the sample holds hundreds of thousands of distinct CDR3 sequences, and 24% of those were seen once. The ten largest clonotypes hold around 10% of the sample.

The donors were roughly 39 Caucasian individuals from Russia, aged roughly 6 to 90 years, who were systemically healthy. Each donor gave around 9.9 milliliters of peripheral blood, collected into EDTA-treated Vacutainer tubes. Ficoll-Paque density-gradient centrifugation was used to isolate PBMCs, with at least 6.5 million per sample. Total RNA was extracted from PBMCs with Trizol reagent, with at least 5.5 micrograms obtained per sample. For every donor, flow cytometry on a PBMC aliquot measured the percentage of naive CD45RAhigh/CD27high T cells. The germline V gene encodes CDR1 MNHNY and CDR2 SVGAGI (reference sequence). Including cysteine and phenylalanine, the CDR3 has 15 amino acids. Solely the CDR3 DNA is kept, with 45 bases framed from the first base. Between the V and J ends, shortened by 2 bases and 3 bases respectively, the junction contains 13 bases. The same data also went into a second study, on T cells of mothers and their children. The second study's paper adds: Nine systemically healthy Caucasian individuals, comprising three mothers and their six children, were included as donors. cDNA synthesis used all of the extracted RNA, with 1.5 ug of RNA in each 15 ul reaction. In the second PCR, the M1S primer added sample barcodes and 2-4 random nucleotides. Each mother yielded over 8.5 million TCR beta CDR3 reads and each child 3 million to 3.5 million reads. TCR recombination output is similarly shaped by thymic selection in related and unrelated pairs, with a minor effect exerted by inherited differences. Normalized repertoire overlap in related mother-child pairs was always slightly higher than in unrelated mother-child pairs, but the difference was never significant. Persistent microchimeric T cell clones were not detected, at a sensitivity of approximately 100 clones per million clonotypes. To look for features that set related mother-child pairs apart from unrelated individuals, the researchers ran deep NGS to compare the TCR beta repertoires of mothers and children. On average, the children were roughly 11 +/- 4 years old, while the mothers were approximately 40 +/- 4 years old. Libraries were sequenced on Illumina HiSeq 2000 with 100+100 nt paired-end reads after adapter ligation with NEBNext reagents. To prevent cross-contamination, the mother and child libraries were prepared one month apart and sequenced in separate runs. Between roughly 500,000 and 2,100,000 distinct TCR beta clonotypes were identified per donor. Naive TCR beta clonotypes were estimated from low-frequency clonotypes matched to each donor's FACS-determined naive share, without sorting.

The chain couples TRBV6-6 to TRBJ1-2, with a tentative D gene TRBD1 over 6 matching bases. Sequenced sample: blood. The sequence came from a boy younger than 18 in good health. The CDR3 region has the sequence CASSYPGGRDYGYTF. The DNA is TGTGCCAGCAGTTACCCCGGGGGGCGCGACTATGGCTACACCTTC.